The rows below give T cell receptor beta chains drawn from one sample of a study of breast tumors, draining lymph nodes, adjacent tissues. One entry per CDR3 protein results from TCRdb running MiXCR on the multiplex PCR reads. The sample carries 13,000 or so distinct CDR3 sequences, roughly 60% recorded once. The sample comprised tumor-adjacent breast tissue. Source of these receptors: a female donor with breast cancer. Some clones in this sample may be carry-over from other donors' samples. CDR3s include the opening cysteine and the closing phenylalanine or tryptophan. D genes are given only for firm matches.

V gene,J gene,D gene,CDR3 protein
TRBV24-1,TRBJ2-7,TRBD2,CATSSSGNYEQYF
TRBV7-3,TRBJ1-2,TRBD1,CASSPDRGAYGYTF
TRBV20-1,TRBJ1-1,.,CSARERQLREAFF
TRBV30,TRBJ2-5,TRBD2,CAWSVGLAGTETQYF
TRBV11-3,TRBJ1-2,TRBD1,CASTKTGDRGYTF
TRBV12-3/TRBV12-4,TRBJ2-1,.,CASSFHTNEQFF
TRBV27,TRBJ2-1,.,CASSPSNYNEQFF
TRBV24-1,TRBJ2-7,.,CATSDYRTPYEQYF
TRBV11-2,TRBJ2-3,TRBD1,CASSLIGTGEDAQYF
TRBV14,TRBJ2-7,.,CASSQEGTLAHEQYF
TRBV29-1,TRBJ1-2,.,CSVDRGSWNYGYTF
TRBV7-8,TRBJ2-3,TRBD2,CASSARSGGRSDTQYF
TRBV12-3/TRBV12-4,TRBJ1-5,.,CASSLASSNQPQHF
TRBV4-3,TRBJ2-1,.,CASSPSSHWDEQFF
TRBV12-3/TRBV12-4,TRBJ1-6,.,CASSPRPGRKNSPLHF
TRBV14,TRBJ2-1,.,CASSLRGYYNEQFF
TRBV20-1,TRBJ2-7,.,CSARVSGGSSYEQYF
TRBV19,TRBJ1-5,.,CASSIVTYQPQHF
TRBV7-2,TRBJ1-2,TRBD1,CASSRMPGTGAFYGYTF
TRBV7-9,TRBJ2-3,TRBD2,CASKTPRTSGLDTQYF
TRBV7-9,TRBJ1-4,.,CASSGTGPNEKLFF
TRBV14,TRBJ2-7,.,CASSQPPPNYEQYF
TRBV20-1,TRBJ2-1,.,CRTPGPQSSEQFF
TRBV28,TRBJ2-2,.,CASSLVGLGELFF
TRBV2,TRBJ1-5,.,CASRKGGNSNQPQHF
TRBV12-3/TRBV12-4,TRBJ1-5,.,CASSSRTAVYQPQHF
TRBV29-1,TRBJ2-1,TRBD2,CSVTASGRAAPNEQSF
TRBV20-1,TRBJ1-2,.,CSARTGVYYGYTF
TRBV7-3,TRBJ1-6,.,CASSLNINSPLHF
TRBV30,TRBJ2-5,TRBD2,CAWIREGPRETQYF
TRBV2,TRBJ2-3,TRBD1,CATMRQGWADTQYF
TRBV5-5,TRBJ2-7,TRBD2,CASSWAPGGEQYF
TRBV4-1,TRBJ2-7,.,CASSQDSSYEQYF
TRBV28,TRBJ2-2,.,CASSFDRNANTGELFF
TRBV20-1,TRBJ1-3,.,CSASDPQRNTIYF
TRBV20-1,TRBJ2-5,TRBD1,CSARATGVGETQYF
TRBV9,TRBJ2-1,.,CASGVDEQGRNEQFF
TRBV5-5,TRBJ2-3,.,CASSLGRGTDTQYF
TRBV19,TRBJ1-6,TRBD1,CASSIVRTGDSPLHF
TRBV5-1,TRBJ2-7,.,CASSPDALQVLRVDEQYF
TRBV7-8,TRBJ2-7,TRBD2,CASSLVPSGYEQYF
TRBV7-3,TRBJ2-7,.,CASSLTGGCAYEQYF
TRBV10-3,TRBJ1-2,.,CAITNYGGHTF
TRBV11-3,TRBJ2-3,.,CASSLEETTDTQYF
TRBV6-5,TRBJ1-4,.,CASSRGYPNEKLFF
TRBV20-1,TRBJ2-3,TRBD2,CSASPTSGSVVNTQYF
TRBV9,TRBJ1-2,.,CASSSTRGLSDGRTF
TRBV5-6,TRBJ2-1,TRBD1,CASSLQGFEQFF
TRBV2,TRBJ1-2,.,CASSGGQRHYYGYTF
TRBV20-1,TRBJ2-2,TRBD2,CSASGRGGTSGSSHTGELFF
TRBV30,TRBJ1-4,.,CALSRTAEKLFF
TRBV12-3/TRBV12-4,TRBJ1-5,TRBD1,CASSLTGGIGQPQHF
TRBV15,TRBJ2-3,.,CATSPRPLASLSTDTQYF
TRBV10-3,TRBJ1-3,TRBD1,CAISETGAGNTIYF
TRBV20-1,TRBJ1-2,TRBD1,CSARDQDRRAGHTF
TRBV20-1,TRBJ2-7,TRBD2,CSARAGGRVFEQYF
TRBV3-1,TRBJ2-7,.,CASSQAAAYEQYF
TRBV9,TRBJ1-2,TRBD1,CASSWGLQQGGNNYGYTF
TRBV5-8,TRBJ1-2,.,CASSLEGSTGGLIYGYTF